This T cell receptor beta chain is from a study of blood T cells in healthy people across ages (dated by TCRdb to the mid-2010s). Notes on the research overall: In model experiments, template switching captured roughly one uniquely barcoded TCR beta cDNA molecule for every two T cells. Using deep sequencing normalized with unique cDNA molecular identifiers, the study measured how TCR beta repertoire diversity changes with age. To avoid experimental bias, donors of different ages were randomly spread across the sequencing lanes. Donors were grouped into four age groups: young (average approximately 15 years), middle-aged (around 39), aged (around 60) and long-lived (just over 80). Using the same blood draw, the study looked at two additional independent replicas of 1 million unique cDNA reads for two donors, one aged 18 to 30 and the other aged 80 or older.

Broader findings and caveats from the paper: As age increased, observed TCR beta diversity per million T cells dropped in a roughly linear way, and a significant reduction was already evident by age around 41. The CMV infection status of donors was not known, potentially confounding age-related changes in expanded clonotypes. A strong correlation was found between observed TCR beta diversity and the percentage of naive T cells measured by flow cytometry. Conclusive comparison of naive and antigen-experienced compartments was prevented by the profiling of bulk unsorted PBMCs. Total diversity estimates from one million sequenced T cells were considered lower bounds and underestimates. The long-lived group showed more naive CD4+ T cells, fewer expanded clones and increased TCR diversity than the aged group, suggesting age selection.

Systemically healthy Caucasian individuals from Russia, around 38 in total and aged roughly 6 to 100 years, were included as donors. Each donor gave ten milliliters of peripheral blood, collected into EDTA-treated Vacutainer tubes. Ficoll-Paque density-gradient centrifugation was used to isolate PBMCs, with at least 7 million per sample. Trizol reagent was used to extract total RNA from the PBMCs, yielding at least 5 micrograms per sample. For every donor, an aliquot of PBMCs went through flow cytometry to measure the percentages of naive CD45RAhigh/CD27high T cells. The library was generated by 5' RACE. Instrument on record: Illumina HiSeq 2500. A second PCR of roughly 6 to 11 cycles was performed with a sample-barcoded 5' primer and a J-beta primer mix. A unique molecular identifier was introduced onto each TCR beta cDNA molecule by a template-switch 5' adaptor carrying 12 random nucleotides. Each sample yielded at least 2.5 million CDR3-containing paired-end reads. The Mint cDNA synthesis kit, primed by a TRBC-specific oligonucleotide, was used to synthesize first-strand cDNA from all RNA. After uracil-DNA glycosylase treatment, a first 18-cycle PCR used universal primers M1SS and BC2_uni_R on all cDNA. In the original analysis: Normalization of each sample was performed by random selection of 1 million high-quality reads, each carrying a distinct molecular identifier. Reads with shared molecular identifiers were discarded instead of being binned into consensus sequences. CDR3 identification, clonotype clustering and error correction used MiTCR with a Q25 quality threshold and the strictest error-elimination algorithm. A nonparametric unseen species model with Euler transformation was used to estimate lower-bound total TCR beta diversity. TCRdb applied fastp at Q25 and MiXCR to the public reads, then kept only in-frame beta chains. Every distinct CDR3 protein forms one entry, paired with its most common genes and DNA. Here the V and J calls rest on TCRdb's processing, not on the authors' analysis. A total of about 640,000 distinct CDR3 sequences appear in this sample, 58% of them only once. The top ten clones comprise about two fifths of the sample.

With regard to this clonotype: This clone's antigen is unknown. There are no base qualities to consult, and no much larger clone falls within one base.

The germline V gene gives CDR1 as MNHEY and CDR2 as SVGAGI. Measured from the cysteine to the phenylalanine, the CDR3 is 14 residues long. Only the CDR3 DNA stays, 42 bases, in frame from base 1. V and J are trimmed by 6 bases and 9 bases, and the gene matches miss 7 bases of the junction. Sequences were obtained from blood. This sequence was found in a man in his fifties or sixties in good health. Recombination linked TRBV6-5 to TRBJ1-6; 8 middle bases align to TRBD1. CDR3 loop: CASRPDRGPSPLHF. In nucleotides, the sequence is TGTGCCAGCAGGCCCGACAGGGGTCCTTCACCCCTCCACTTT.